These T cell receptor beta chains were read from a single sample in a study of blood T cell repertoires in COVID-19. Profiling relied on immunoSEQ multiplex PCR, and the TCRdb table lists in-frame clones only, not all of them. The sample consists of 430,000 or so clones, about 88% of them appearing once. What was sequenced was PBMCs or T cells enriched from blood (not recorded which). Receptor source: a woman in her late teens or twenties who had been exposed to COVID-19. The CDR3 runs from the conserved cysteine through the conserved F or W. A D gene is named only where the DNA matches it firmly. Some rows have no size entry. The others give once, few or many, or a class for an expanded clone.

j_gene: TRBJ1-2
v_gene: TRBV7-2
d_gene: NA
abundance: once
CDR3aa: CASSPRGQLNYGYTF
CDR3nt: TGTGCCAGCAGCCCCCGAGGACAGCTCAACTATGGCTACACCTTC

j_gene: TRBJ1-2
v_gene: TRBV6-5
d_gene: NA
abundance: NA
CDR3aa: CASSPLRPNYGYTF
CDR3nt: TGTGCCAGCAGTCCGCTGCGCCCTAACTATGGCTACACCTTC

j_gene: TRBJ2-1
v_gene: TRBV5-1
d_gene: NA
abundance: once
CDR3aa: CASSFSGPSSYNEQFF
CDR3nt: TGCGCCAGCAGCTTCAGCGGGCCTAGCTCCTACAATGAGCAGTTCTTC

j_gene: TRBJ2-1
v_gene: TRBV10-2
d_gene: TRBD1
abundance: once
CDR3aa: CARPAPWTGLWDEQFF
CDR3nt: TGCGCCCGCCCAGCTCCTTGGACAGGCCTGTGGGATGAGCAGTTCTTC

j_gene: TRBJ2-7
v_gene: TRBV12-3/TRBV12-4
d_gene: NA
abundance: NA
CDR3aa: CASSWGQDEQYF
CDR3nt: TGTGCCAGCAGTTGGGGCCAGGACGAGCAGTACTTC

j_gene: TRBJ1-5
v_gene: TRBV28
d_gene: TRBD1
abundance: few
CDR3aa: CASSTSTGGGLSQPQHF
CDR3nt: TGTGCCAGCAGTACCTCGACAGGGGGCGGCTTATCGCAGCCCCAGCATTTT

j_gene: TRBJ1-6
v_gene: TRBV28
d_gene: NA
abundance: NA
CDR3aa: CASKTVSYNSPLHF
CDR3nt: TGTGCCAGCAAAACAGTCTCCTATAATTCACCCCTCCACTTT

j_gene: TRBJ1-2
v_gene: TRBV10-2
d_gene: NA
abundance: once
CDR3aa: CASSESGQPPPSYGYTF
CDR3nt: TGCGCCAGCAGTGAGTCGGGACAACCCCCGCCCTCTTATGGCTACACCTTC

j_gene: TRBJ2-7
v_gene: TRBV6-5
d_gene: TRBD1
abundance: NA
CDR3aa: CASSYPSGQGYEQYF
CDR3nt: TGTGCCAGCAGTTACCCCTCGGGACAGGGCTACGAGCAGTACTTC

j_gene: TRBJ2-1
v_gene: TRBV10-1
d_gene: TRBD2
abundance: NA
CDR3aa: CASSEGRGPAIHEQFF
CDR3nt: TGCGCCAGCAGTGAGGGGAGGGGACCCGCTATCCATGAGCAGTTCTTC

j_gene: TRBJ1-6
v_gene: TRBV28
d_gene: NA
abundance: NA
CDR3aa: CASSLRRLVSSPLHF
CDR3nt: TGTGCCAGCAGCCTCCGCCGGCTAGTAAGTTCACCCCTCCACTTT

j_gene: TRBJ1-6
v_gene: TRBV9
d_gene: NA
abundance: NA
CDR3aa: CASSVEAGQRGDNSPLHF
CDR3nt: TGTGCCAGCAGCGTAGAAGCGGGGCAGAGGGGAGATAATTCACCCCTCCACTTT

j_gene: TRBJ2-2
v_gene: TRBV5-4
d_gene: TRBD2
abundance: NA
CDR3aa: CASSLAGLAGTGELFF
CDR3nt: TGTGCCAGCAGCTTGGCCGGACTAGCGGGCACCGGGGAGCTGTTTTTT

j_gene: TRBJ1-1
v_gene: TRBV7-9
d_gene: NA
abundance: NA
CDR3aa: CASSLSVGGITEAFF
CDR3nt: TGTGCCAGCAGCTTATCTGTCGGGGGGATAACTGAAGCTTTCTTT

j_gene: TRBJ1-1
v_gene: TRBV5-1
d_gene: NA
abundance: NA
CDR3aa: CASSLGQMNTEAFF
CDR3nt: TGCGCCAGCAGCTTGGGACAAATGAACACTGAAGCTTTCTTT

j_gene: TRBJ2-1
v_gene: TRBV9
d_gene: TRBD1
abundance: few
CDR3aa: CASSAGTGSYNEQFF
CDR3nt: TGTGCCAGCAGCGCCGGGACAGGGAGTTACAATGAGCAGTTCTTC

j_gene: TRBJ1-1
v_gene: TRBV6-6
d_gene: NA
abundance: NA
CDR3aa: CATRKENLNTEAFF
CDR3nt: TGTGCCACCCGCAAGGAGAACCTGAACACTGAAGCTTTCTTT

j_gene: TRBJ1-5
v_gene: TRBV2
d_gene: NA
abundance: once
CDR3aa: CASSTVEGDQPQHF
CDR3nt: TGTGCCAGCAGCACGGTAGAGGGAGATCAGCCCCAGCATTTT

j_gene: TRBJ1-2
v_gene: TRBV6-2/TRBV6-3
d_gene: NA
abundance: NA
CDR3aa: CASSRWTDRFGGLGYTF
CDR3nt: TGTGCCAGCAGCCGGTGGACAGACCGTTTCGGAGGTCTAGGCTACACCTTC

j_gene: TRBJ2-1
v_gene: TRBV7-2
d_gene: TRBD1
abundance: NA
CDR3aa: CASSLVQGARNEQFF
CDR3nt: TGTGCCAGCAGCTTAGTCCAGGGGGCTAGGAATGAGCAGTTCTTC

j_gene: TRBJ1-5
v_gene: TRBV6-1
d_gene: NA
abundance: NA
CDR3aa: CASSEMGGSDQPQHF
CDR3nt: TGTGCCAGCAGTGAAATGGGGGGTTCGGATCAGCCCCAGCATTTT

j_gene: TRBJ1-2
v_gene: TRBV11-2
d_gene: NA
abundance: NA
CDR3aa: CASSLEAVPSYGYTF
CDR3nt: TGTGCCAGCAGCTTAGAGGCGGTCCCTAGCTATGGCTACACCTTC

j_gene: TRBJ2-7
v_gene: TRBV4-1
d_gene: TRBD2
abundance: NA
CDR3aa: CASSHQETSGSSYEQYF
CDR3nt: TGCGCCAGCAGCCACCAAGAGACTAGCGGGAGCTCCTACGAGCAGTACTTC

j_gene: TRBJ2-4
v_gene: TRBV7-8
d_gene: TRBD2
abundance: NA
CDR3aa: CASSLDRGGIGDIQYF
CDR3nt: TGTGCCAGCAGCTTAGATCGGGGGGGTATCGGCGACATTCAGTACTTC

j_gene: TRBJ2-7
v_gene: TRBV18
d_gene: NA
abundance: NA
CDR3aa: CASSPPALGGDEQYF
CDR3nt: TGTGCCAGCTCACCACCGGCACTAGGAGGCGACGAGCAGTACTTC

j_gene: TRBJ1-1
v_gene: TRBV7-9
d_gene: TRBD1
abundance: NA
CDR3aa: CASRTGDRTEAFF
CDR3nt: TGTGCCAGTCGGACAGGGGATAGGACTGAAGCTTTCTTT

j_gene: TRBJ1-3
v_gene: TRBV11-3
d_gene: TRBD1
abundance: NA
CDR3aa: CASSTGQGNTIYF
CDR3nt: TGTGCCAGCAGCACGGGACAGGGAAACACCATATATTTT

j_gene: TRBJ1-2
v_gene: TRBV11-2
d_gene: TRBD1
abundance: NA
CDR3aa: CASSIKTGDQLHTLEGYTF
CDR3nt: TGTGCCAGCAGCATAAAGACAGGGGACCAACTCCATACCCTGGAGGGCTACACCTTC

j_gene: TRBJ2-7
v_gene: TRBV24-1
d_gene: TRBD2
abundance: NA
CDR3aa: CATSDPGTSNGEQYF
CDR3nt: TGTGCCACCAGTGACCCCGGGACTAGCAACGGCGAGCAGTACTTC

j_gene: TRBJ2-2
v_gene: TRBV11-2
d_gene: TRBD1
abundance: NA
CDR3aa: CASSTDRENTGELFF
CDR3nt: TGTGCCAGCAGCACCGACAGGGAGAACACCGGGGAGCTGTTTTTT

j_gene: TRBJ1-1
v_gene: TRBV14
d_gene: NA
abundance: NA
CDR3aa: CASSPSEAAFPNTEAFF
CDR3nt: TGTGCCAGCAGCCCGAGCGAGGCGGCCTTCCCGAACACTGAAGCTTTCTTT

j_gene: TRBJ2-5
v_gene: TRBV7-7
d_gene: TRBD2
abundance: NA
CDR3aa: CASSRSGGLQETQYF
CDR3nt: TGTGCTAGCAGCCGATCGGGGGGGCTCCAAGAGACCCAGTACTTC

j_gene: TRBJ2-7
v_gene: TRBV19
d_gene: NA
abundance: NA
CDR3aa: CASGGRGYYEQYF
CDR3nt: TGTGCCTCAGGGGGGCGTGGATACTACGAGCAGTACTTC

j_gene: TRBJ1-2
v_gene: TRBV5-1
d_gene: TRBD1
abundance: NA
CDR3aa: CASSTEQGGPYGYTF
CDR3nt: TGCGCCAGCAGCACTGAACAGGGGGGCCCCTATGGCTACACCTTC

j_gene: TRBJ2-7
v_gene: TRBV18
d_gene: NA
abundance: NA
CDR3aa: CASSPNRGSSYEQYF
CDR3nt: TGTGCCAGCTCACCGAATCGGGGGAGCTCCTACGAGCAGTACTTC

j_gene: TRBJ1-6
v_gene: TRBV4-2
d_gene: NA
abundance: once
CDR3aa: CASSQEIRALGNSPLHF
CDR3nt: TGTGCCAGCAGCCAAGAAATCAGGGCTCTAGGAAATTCACCCCTCCACTTT

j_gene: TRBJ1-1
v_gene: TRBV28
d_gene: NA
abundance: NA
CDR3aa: CASSLTDMNTEAFF
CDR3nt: TGTGCCAGCAGTTTAACAGACATGAACACTGAAGCTTTCTTT

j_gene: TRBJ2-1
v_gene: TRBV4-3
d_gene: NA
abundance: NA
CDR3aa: CASSQDPSDRNEQFF
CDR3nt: TGCGCCAGCAGCCAAGACCCTTCGGACAGAAATGAGCAGTTCTTC

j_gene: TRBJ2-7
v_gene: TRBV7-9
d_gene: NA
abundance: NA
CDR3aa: CASSLSAYEQYF
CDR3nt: TGTGCCAGCAGCTTAAGCGCGTACGAGCAGTACTTC

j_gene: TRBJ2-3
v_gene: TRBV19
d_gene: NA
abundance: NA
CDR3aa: CASSIQGRPDTQYF
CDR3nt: TGTGCCAGTAGTATACAGGGTCGGCCAGATACGCAGTATTTT

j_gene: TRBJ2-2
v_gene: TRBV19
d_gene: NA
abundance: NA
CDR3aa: CASSTLRGGELFF
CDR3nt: TGTGCCAGTAGTACACTCCGGGGGGGGGAGCTGTTTTTT

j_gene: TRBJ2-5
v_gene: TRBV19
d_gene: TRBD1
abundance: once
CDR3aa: CASSIGQGETQYF
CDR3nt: TGTGCCAGTAGTATTGGACAGGGGGAGACCCAGTACTTC

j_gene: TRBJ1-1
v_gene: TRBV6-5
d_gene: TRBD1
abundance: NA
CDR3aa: CASSYQQGSPFEAFF
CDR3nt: TGTGCCAGCAGTTATCAACAGGGGTCTCCATTTGAAGCTTTCTTT

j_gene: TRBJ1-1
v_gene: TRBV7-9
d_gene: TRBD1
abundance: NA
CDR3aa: CASSPGQGSVNTEAFF
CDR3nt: TGTGCCAGCAGCCCGGGACAGGGGTCCGTGAACACTGAAGCTTTCTTT

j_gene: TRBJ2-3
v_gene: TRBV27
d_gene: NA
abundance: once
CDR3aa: CASSLATPPSTDTQYF
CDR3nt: TGTGCCAGCAGTCTAGCCACCCCCCCTAGCACAGATACGCAGTATTTT

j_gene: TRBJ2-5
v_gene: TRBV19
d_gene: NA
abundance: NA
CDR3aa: CASSTGQIQETQYF
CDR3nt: TGTGCCAGTAGTACCGGACAGATCCAAGAGACCCAGTACTTC

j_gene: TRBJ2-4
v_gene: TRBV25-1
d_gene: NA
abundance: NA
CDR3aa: CASSESTLAKNIQYF
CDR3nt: TGTGCCAGCAGTGAGTCTACCCTAGCCAAAAACATTCAGTACTTC

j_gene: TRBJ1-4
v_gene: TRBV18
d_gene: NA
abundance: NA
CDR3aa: CASSQDRREEKLFF
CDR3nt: TGTGCCAGCTCACAGGACCGGCGGGAGGAAAAACTGTTTTTT

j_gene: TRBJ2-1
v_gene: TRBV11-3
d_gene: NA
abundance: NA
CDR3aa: CASSASTGLYLGEQFF
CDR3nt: TGTGCCAGCAGCGCTTCAACAGGCCTCTATCTTGGGGAGCAGTTCTTC

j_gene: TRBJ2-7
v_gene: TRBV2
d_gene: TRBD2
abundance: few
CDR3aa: CASMGLAGGLYEQYF
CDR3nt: TGTGCCAGCATGGGACTAGCGGGAGGGCTCTACGAGCAGTACTTC

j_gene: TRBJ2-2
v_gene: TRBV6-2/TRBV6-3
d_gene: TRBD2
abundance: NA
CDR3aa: CASSKRLAGGQTGELFF
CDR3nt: TGTGCCAGCAGTAAAAGACTAGCGGGGGGGCAGACCGGGGAGCTGTTTTTT

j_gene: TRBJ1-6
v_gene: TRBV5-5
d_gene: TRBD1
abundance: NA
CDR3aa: CASSGLQGANSPLHF
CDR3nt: TGTGCCAGCAGCGGGTTACAGGGGGCTAATTCACCCCTCCACTTT

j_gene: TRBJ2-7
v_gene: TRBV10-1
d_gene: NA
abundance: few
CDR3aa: CASSARRSSYEQYF
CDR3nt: TGCGCCAGCAGTGCGAGGAGGAGCTCCTACGAGCAGTACTTC

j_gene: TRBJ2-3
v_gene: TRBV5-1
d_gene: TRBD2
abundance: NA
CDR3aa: CASSRTSPSTDTQYF
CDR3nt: TGCGCCAGCAGCAGGACTAGTCCTAGCACAGATACGCAGTATTTT

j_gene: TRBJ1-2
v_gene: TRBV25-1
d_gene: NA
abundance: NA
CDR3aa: CASSETGIIYGYTF
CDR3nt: TGTGCCAGCAGTGAAACAGGGATCATCTATGGCTACACCTTC

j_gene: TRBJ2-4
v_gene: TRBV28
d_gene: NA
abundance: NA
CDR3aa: CASSFGPNIQYF
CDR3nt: TGTGCCAGCAGTTTCGGTCCAAACATTCAGTACTTC

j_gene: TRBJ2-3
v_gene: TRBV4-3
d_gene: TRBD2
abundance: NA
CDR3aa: CASSQDPAGGRTDTQYF
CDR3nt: TGCGCCAGCAGCCAAGACCCAGCGGGGGGGAGGACAGATACGCAGTATTTT